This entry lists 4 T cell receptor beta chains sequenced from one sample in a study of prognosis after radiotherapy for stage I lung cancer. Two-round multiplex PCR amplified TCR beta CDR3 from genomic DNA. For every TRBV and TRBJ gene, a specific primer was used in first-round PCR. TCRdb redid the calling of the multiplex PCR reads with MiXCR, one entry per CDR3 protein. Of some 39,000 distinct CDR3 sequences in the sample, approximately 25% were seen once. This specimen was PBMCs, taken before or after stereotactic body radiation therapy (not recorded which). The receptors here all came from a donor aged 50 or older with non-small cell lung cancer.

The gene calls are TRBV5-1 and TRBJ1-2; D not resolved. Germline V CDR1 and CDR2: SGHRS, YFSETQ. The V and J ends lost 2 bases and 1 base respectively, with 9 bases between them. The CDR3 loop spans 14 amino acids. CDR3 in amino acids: CASSFDGSNYGYTF. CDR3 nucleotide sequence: TGCGCCAGCAGCTTTGATGGTAGTAACTATGGCTACACCTTC.

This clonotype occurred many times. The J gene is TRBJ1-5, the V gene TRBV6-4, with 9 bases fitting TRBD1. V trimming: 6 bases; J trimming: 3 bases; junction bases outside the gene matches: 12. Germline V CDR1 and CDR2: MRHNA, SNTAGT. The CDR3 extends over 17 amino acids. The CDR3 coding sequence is TGTGCCAGCAGAAACACCCCGGGACAGGGAAACAATCAGCCCCAGCATTTT. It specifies CASRNTPGQGNNQPQHF.

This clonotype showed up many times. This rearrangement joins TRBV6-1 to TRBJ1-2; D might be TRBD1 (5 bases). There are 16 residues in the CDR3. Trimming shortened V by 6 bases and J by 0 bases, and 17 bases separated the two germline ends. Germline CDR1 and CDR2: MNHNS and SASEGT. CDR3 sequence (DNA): TGTGCCAGCAGCCCCTTGGGGGGGATAGCTAACTATGGCTACACCTTC. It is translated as CASSPLGGIANYGYTF.

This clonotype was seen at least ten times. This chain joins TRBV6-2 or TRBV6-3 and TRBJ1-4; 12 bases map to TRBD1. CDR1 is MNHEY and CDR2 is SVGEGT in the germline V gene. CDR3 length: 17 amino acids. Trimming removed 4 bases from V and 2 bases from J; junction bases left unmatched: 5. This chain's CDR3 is CASSWGQGARTNEKLFF. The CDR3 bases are TGTGCCAGCAGTTGGGGACAGGGGGCGCGGACTAATGAAAAACTGTTTTTT.